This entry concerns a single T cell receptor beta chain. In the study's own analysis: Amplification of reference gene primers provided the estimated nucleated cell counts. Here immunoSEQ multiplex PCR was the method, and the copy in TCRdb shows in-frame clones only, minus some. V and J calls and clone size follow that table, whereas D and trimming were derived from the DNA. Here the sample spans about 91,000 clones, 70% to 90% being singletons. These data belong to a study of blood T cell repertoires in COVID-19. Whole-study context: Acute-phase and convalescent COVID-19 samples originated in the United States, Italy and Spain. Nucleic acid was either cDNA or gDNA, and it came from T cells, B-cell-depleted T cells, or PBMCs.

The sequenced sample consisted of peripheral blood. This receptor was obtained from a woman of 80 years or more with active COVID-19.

In nucleotides, the CDR3 is TGTGCCAGCTCACTACTAGCGGGAGGTTCCTACAATGAGCAGTTCTTC. Protein product: CASSLLAGGSYNEQFF. This chain connects TRBV18 to TRBJ2-1; 12 bases map to TRBD2. The germline V gene encodes CDR1 KGHSH and CDR2 LQKENI. The CDR3 length is 16 residues. Germline trimming cut 4 bases from V and 1 base from J; bases unmatched to any gene: 2.